The subject of this entry is one TCR beta chain. The sample holds a few counts of this clonotype. Its antigen remains undetermined. The record has no base qualities; no much larger clone is one base away. The germline V gene yields SGHDT for CDR1 and YYEEEE for CDR2. V sheds 0 bases and J sheds 3 bases, leaving 5 bases between their ends. The CDR3 sequence holds 13 residues, the cysteine and phenylalanine included. The only DNA kept is the CDR3, 39 bases in frame from the first base. The sample originates from a study of early T cells in non-severe SARS-CoV-2 infection (dated by TCRdb to 2020 to 2023). Regarding the research as a whole: Bulk RNA from unsorted whole blood was used for TCR sequencing, so alpha and beta chains could not be paired.

General study outcomes and caveats: VDJdb matching was skewed toward anti-spike CD8 responses and likely underestimated virus-specific expansions, missing private and CD4 specificities.

This was a case-control study nested in a cohort of healthcare workers in London, UK, who had nasopharyngeal swab PCR tests and blood samples taken every week. Healthcare workers were recruited during the week of the UK lockdown, between 23 and 31 March 2020, and followed weekly for up to about 15 weeks. The library was generated by 5' RACE. Sequenced using a NextSeq 500. Unique molecular identifiers were attached to individual cDNA molecules in the TCR library protocol so that sequencing error and PCR bias could be corrected. Both TCR alpha and beta chains were sequenced, and tight co-correlation was observed between alpha and beta sequence abundances in each sample. As for how the authors treated the data: Decombinator V4 was used to annotate TCR sequences for V gene, J gene and CDR3. Expanded TCRs were defined as changing significantly between any two time points under a Poisson model with p below 0.0001. Abundances of TCRs were expressed as counts per million after normalisation to the total number of TCRs sequenced in each sample. MAIT TCRs were defined by TRAV1-2 paired with TRAJ12, TRAJ20 or TRAJ33, and iNKT TCRs by TRAV10 paired with TRAJ18. VDJdb, accessed 1 November 2021, was searched for CMV, EBV and SARS-CoV-2 annotated TCRs, with TCRs annotated for multiple antigens excluded. The raw public data were reprocessed by TCRdb itself: fastp quality trimming at Q25, MiXCR clonotype calling, in-frame beta chains only. Every distinct CDR3 protein forms one entry, paired with its most common genes and DNA. The V and J calls come from TCRdb's annotation, not from the publication. Counted in this sample were 25,000 to 40,000 distinct CDR3 sequences; 4.7% of them appeared once. The top ten hold just under 8% of the sample.

This TCR derives from an adult who was a healthcare worker with PCR-confirmed SARS-CoV-2 infection or an uninfected control (not recorded which). The sample taken for sequencing was whole blood. This chain is built from TRBV5-6 and TRBJ2-3; the D gene is unclear. The CDR3 corresponds to CASSLDWTDTQYF. The DNA is TGTGCCAGCAGCTTGGATTGGACAGATACGCAGTATTTT. With all but the CDR3 taken from the reference TRBV5-6 and TRBJ2-3 genes, the full variable domain is: DAGVTQSPTHLIKTRGQQVTLRCSPKSGHDTVSWYQQALGQGPQFIFQYYEEEERQRGNFPDRFSGHQFPNYSSELNVNALLLGDSALYLCASSLDWTDTQYFGPGTRLTVL.